This passage covers 8 T cell receptor beta chains from one sample sequenced in a study of Ad26.COV2.S vaccination and SARS-CoV-2 variants. Treatment denoted: about 20 received Ad26.COV2.S at low or high dose, single or two shots; 5 received placebo; per-sample allocation not given. The samples date from day 63 after the first vaccine or placebo injection. Libraries were prepared by immunoSEQ multiplex PCR; TCRdb keeps only in-frame clonotypes and omits some of them. The table has roughly 300,000 clones, 88% seen once; the top ten hold 6.4%. The material was peripheral blood, obtained in a trial of Ad26.COV2.S vaccine versus placebo. These receptors were collected from a person aged 18 to 65 who received the Ad26.COV2.S COVID-19 vaccine or a placebo.

V and J are TRBV28 and TRBJ2-7, with D possibly matching TRBD2 (6 bases). This CDR3 has 14 amino acids. The V gene's germline CDR1 is MDHEN and CDR2 SYDVKM. The V end lost 6 bases, the J end lost 2 bases, and 14 bases lay between the germline ends. CDR3 sequence: CASSPGWGAYEQYF. Here the CDR3 DNA reads TGTGCCAGCAGCCCGGGCTGGGGGGCCTACGAGCAGTACTTC. The full variable domain, with the rest looked up from reference TRBV28 and TRBJ2-7, is DVKVTQSSRYLVKRTGEKVFLECVQDMDHENMFWYRQDPGLGLRLIYFSYDVKMKEKGDIPEGYSVSREKKERFSLILESASTNQTSMYLCASSPGWGAYEQYFGPGTRLTVT.

The rearrangement joins TRBV6-2 or TRBV6-3 to TRBJ1-1, with no clear D. This CDR3 comprises 13 residues. V was shortened by 3 bases and J by 3 bases, with 8 bases between the two germline ends. Germline CDR1 is MNHEY and CDR2 is SVGEGT. CDR3 DNA: TGTGCCAGCAGTTATAGGCGGGACACTGAAGCTTTCTTT. Protein product: CASSYRRDTEAFF.

The chain couples TRBV5-4 to TRBJ1-6; 8 bases line up with TRBD1. CDR1 is SGHNT, CDR2 YYREEE, per germline (reference sequence). V lost 4 bases to trimming and J lost 6 bases; unmatched junction nucleotides: 3. The CDR3 length is 14 residues. The CDR3 reads CASSGDRGNSPLHF. Written as DNA, the CDR3 is TGTGCCAGCAGCGGCGACAGGGGTAATTCACCCCTCCACTTT.

Only a few counts were recorded for this clone. V is TRBV9 and J is TRBJ2-7; D could derive from TRBD1 or TRBD2 (5 bases each). CDR3 length: 15 residues. The V end lost 2 bases, the J end lost 3 bases, and 15 bases lay between the germline ends. CDR1 SGDLS and CDR2 YYNGEE come from the germline V gene. The CDR3 nucleotides read TGTGCCAGCAGCGTCTCCCCCGGGACGAACTACGAGCAGTACTTC. This encodes CASSVSPGTNYEQYF.

The gene calls are TRBV7-9 and TRBJ2-5, with TRBD1 as a possible D gene (5 bases). V lost 5 bases, J lost 1 base, and 14 bases lay in between. Germline V lookup: CDR1 SEHNR, CDR2 FQNEAQ (reference sequence). This CDR3 region has 15 residues. The CDR3 spells CASSLGDTGQETQYF. In nucleotides, the CDR3 is TGTGCCAGCAGCCTAGGGGATACAGGCCAAGAGACCCAGTACTTC.

The J gene is TRBJ2-2, the V gene TRBV27; D not certain. Trimming left V 6 bases short and J 6 bases short, with 8 bases between. The CDR3 sequence is 12 residues long. Germline lookup yields CDR1 MNHEY and CDR2 SMNVEV (reference sequence). The CDR3 DNA follows: TGTGCCAGCAGGGTGTTCGCCGGGGAGCTGTTTTTT. Translated: CASRVFAGELFF.

The V call is TRBV7-8, the J call TRBJ1-2; D perhaps matches TRBD1 (6 bases). CDR3 size: 13 residues. Looked up from germline, CDR1 is SGHVS and CDR2 is FQNEAQ. Trimming stripped 3 bases from V and 4 bases from J, with 9 bases between. The CDR3 sequence is CASSLGHIYGYTF. CDR3 DNA sequence: TGTGCCAGCAGCTTGGGACACATCTATGGCTACACCTTC.

The chain carries TRBV19 and TRBJ2-3; 11 bases are a match to TRBD2. Germline V gives CDR1 LNHDA, CDR2 SQIVND (reference sequence). V gave up 7 bases and J gave up 0 bases; unmatched junction bases: 6. This CDR3 has 16 amino acids. In DNA form, the CDR3 reads TGTGCCAGTAAGGAGGGACTAGCGGTTAGCACAGATACGCAGTATTTT. Translating gives CASKEGLAVSTDTQYF.